The clone carrying this TCR beta chain was detected only a few times. The target antigen is unknown. One heparinised draw, averaging about 116 mL, was taken per donor. The sample originates from a study of beta chain features in type 1 diabetes. Study-wide background: Patients shared similar age, gender and cell yields with healthy donors. In all, about 110 million sorted cells from all samples were analyzed. Overall study findings and caveats: In the patient group, naive, central memory and Treg TCRB repertoires seemed more alike than in the healthy donor group.

Expressed TCRB transcripts were sequenced after all isolated RNA was converted to cDNA. Sequenced by immunoSEQ multiplex PCR; TCRdb stores in-frame clones only, minus some. This sample has around 190,000 clones, with 13% found just once. Sequencing used central memory CD4+ T cells from blood. The source of this sequence is a woman aged 18 to 35 in good health.

This CDR3 reads CAWSVQGAQPQHF. The CDR3 DNA reads as TGTGCCTGGAGTGTACAAGGGGCCCAGCCCCAGCATTTT. V is TRBV30 and J is TRBJ1-5, with D perhaps TRBD1 (5 bases). CDR1 is GTSNPN and CDR2 is SVGIG in the germline V gene (reference sequence). The length of the CDR3 is 13 residues. V lost 0 bases and J lost 7, with 10 bases in between.